This T cell receptor beta chain was identified in a study of cytomegalovirus exposure and HLA in healthy donors. Study results and limitations: Trimming of TCR beta V- and J-genes showed a link, identified in a later analysis, to a missense DCLRE1C variant. A previous analysis found most TCR beta V segments productive roughly 87% or roughly 30% of the time. Usually a TCR sequence was rare, but some public TCRs were found in many donors.

The PCR contained 60 Vbeta and 13 Jbeta primers. Measured with immunoSEQ multiplex PCR; TCRdb has only the in-frame clones, and not every one. In total, the table holds fewer than 150,000 clones. Germline V gene sequence: CDR1 SGHKS, CDR2 YYEKEE (reference sequence). Trimming stripped 2 bases from V and 0 bases from J, with 5 bases between. CDR3 length: 13 amino acids. Details on this clone: The antigen is not known.

This receptor was obtained from a man aged 18 to 29 in good health and CMV-seronegative. The sequenced sample was PBMCs. The J gene is TRBJ1-2, the V gene TRBV5-5; no definite D call. The CDR3 coding sequence is TGTGCCAGCAGCTTCGGAGCTAACTATGGCTACACCTTC. Encoded protein: CASSFGANYGYTF. Complete variable domain (other parts from reference TRBV5-5 and TRBJ1-2): DAGVTQSPTHLIKTRGQQVTLRCSPISGHKSVSWYQQVLGQGPQFIFQYYEKEERGRGNFPDRFSARQFPNYSSELNVNALLLGDSALYLCASSFGANYGYTFGSGTRLTVV.